Described below is a single T cell receptor beta chain sequence and its context. What it recognizes is unknown. Construction of the TCR beta libraries employed iRepertoire HTBI primers in conjunction with Arm-PCR of CDR3 regions. TCRdb re-called the multiplex PCR reads through MiXCR, storing one row per CDR3 protein. This sample has 350,000 to 500,000 distinct CDR3 sequences; roughly 15% occur once, and the top ten carry roughly 23%. This record comes from a study of regulatory T cells in long-lasting Graves disease. Study-wide points: The study found persistent patients shared more public clonotypes (approximately 2,700) than new patients (about 880). Favored usage of TRBV28, TRBJ1-2 and TRBJ2-5 was recorded in persistent disease.

This CDR3 has 15 residues. J lost 2 bases, V lost 8 bases, and 8 bases had no gene match. Germline V gene sequence: CDR1 SNHLY, CDR2 FYNNEI. Time point specified: newly diagnosed GD, antithyroid drugs for less than 3 months. The TCR library was made from RNA that had been extracted from PBMCs in TRIzol. These data were also reused for a study on T cells in Graves' hyperthyroidism and ophthalmopathy. This second study says: First-round RT-PCR targeting the TCR CDR3 was performed with the HTBI primer set. Most expanded thyroid clonotypes above 0.001 recurred in blood.

The J gene is TRBJ2-2, the V gene TRBV2; TRBD1 matches 7 bases. The TCR sequence derives from a woman aged 18-29 years with Graves disease. The source was peripheral blood mononuclear cells (PBMCs), collected at new diagnosis, from a patient treated with antithyroid drugs. The CDR3, as DNA: TGTGCCAGCCATTTTACAGGGGCCAACACCGGGGAGCTGTTTTTT. Its protein product is CASHFTGANTGELFF.